Below, 10 T cell receptor beta chains from the same sample are listed, as sequenced in a study of CD8+ T cells in alopecia areata. The sequencing template was cDNA reverse transcribed from extracted RNA. Clones were read by immunoSEQ multiplex PCR, and TCRdb kept only the in-frame ones, dropping some. The repertoire yields about 9,000 clones, none seen only once; the top ten contain about 19%. Scientists pooled cutaneous lymph node cells and sorted them on CD4, CD8alpha, NKG2D, NKG2ACE and other markers. What was sequenced was CD8+ T cells sorted from a lymph node. The origin of the receptors is a C3H/HeJ mouse with alopecia areata. For this strain, the MHC haplotype corresponds to H2-k.

This clone was seen at least ten times. Gene names and germline refer to mouse. The read gets to within 4 residues of the CDR3 end, and the germline J gene fills in the rest. The chain employs TRBV17 and TRBJ2-7; D call uncertain. The CDR3 runs to 11 residues. Per the germline V gene, CDR1 is MNHDT and CDR2 is YYDKIL. CDR3: CASSSWYEQYF. Partial CDR3 DNA: TGTGCTAGCAGTAGCTGGTAT.

This clone showed up many times. Gene names are mouse gene names. Read sequence stops 4 residues before the CDR3 end, and the germline J gene provides the missing end. V and J are TRBV13-3 and TRBJ2-1; TRBD2 matches 11 bases. This CDR3 is 16 amino acids long. Trimming took 1 base from V and 1 from J; bases not matched to a gene: 1. CDR1 and CDR2 (germline): NNHDY, SYVADS. CDR3 DNA (partial): TGTGCCAGCAGTGATAGGACTGGGGGGAACTATGCT. Its translation is CASSDRTGGNYA. The CDR3 reads in full as CASSDRTGGNYAEQFF.

This clone was seen ten or more times. Mouse germline and gene names are used. Coverage ceases 4 residues before the CDR3 finishes, and the germline J gene fills in the end. J is TRBJ2-7 and V is TRBV13-3, with 7 bases fitting TRBD2. This CDR3 has 14 residues. Germline CDR1 is NNHDY and CDR2 is SYVADS. Trimming cost V 2 bases and J 0 bases; bases outside gene matches: 2. The part of the CDR3 DNA that was read is TGTGCCAGCAGTGACTGGGGGAGCTCCTAT. The encoded protein is CASSDWGSSY. The CDR3 as a whole reads CASSDWGSSYEQYF.

In its sample, this clone was seen many times. Mouse gene names and germline throughout. The read halts 4 residues ahead of the CDR3 end, with the missing end drawn from the germline J gene. The chain couples TRBV29 to TRBJ2-7, with 7 positions matching TRBD1. The J segment lost 0 bases and the V segment lost 2 bases, leaving 1 base of the junction unmatched. Germline CDR1 reads MSHET; CDR2 reads SYDVDS. The CDR3 runs to 14 residues. The DNA read from the CDR3 is TGTGCTAGCAGTTTAGACAGGGCCTCCTAT. Its protein product is CASSLDRASY. The full CDR3 sequence reads CASSLDRASYEQYF.

This clone was found a few times. Gene names and germline refer to mouse. The read falls 4 residues short of the CDR3 end, and the missing part is taken from the germline J gene. This chain uses TRBV31 with TRBJ2-4; TRBD2 matches 8 bases. The CDR3 covers 17 residues. CDR1 GKSSPN and CDR2 SITVG come from the germline V gene. After removal of 0 bases from V and 0 bases from J, the junction contained 8 bases not matched to a gene. CDR3 loop: CAWSLARGGLSQNTLYF. The part of the CDR3 DNA that was read is TGTGCCTGGAGTCTAGCCCGGGGGGGCTTGAGTCAAAAC. The full variable domain, in which reference TRBV31 and TRBJ2-4 provide the parts outside the CDR3, is AQTIHQWPVAEIKAVGSPLSLGCTIKGKSSPNLYWYWQATGGTLQQLFYSITVGQVESVVQLNLSASRPKDDQFILSTEKLLLSHSGFYLCAWSLARGGLSQNTLYFGAGTRLSVL.

This clone was picked up many times. Mouse names are used for the genes. Read data end 4 residues before the CDR3 end; the end is taken from the germline J gene. The J gene is TRBJ2-7, the V gene TRBV19; TRBD1 is a possible D gene (5 bases). Per the germline V gene, CDR1 is FNHDT and CDR2 is SITEND (reference sequence). The length of the CDR3 is 11 residues. CDR3 residues: CASTDSYEQYF. The DNA read from the CDR3 is TGTGCCAGCACCGACAGTTAT.

This clone has ten or more counts. Any gene name here is a mouse gene name. Read coverage stops 4 residues before the CDR3 terminus; the germline J gene supplies the remainder. The chain links TRBV12-2 to TRBJ2-1, with D perhaps matching TRBD2 (6 bases). Looked up from germline, CDR1 is SGHLS and CDR2 is HYDKME. This CDR3 contains 13 residues. V was clipped by 1 base and J by 4 bases, with 7 bases between them. The part of the CDR3 DNA that was read is TGTGCCAGCTCTCTAACTGGGTATGCT. Amino acid sequence: CASSLTGYA. The full CDR3 reads CASSLTGYAEQFF.

There are many counts of this clone. Mouse gene names apply. The read ends 4 residues before the CDR3 terminus; that terminus is restored from the germline J gene. The chain couples TRBV1 to TRBJ2-1; TRBD1 agrees at 10 bases. From germline, CDR1 is NSQYPW and CDR2 LRSPGD (reference sequence). The CDR3 consists of 15 residues. J lost 4 bases, V lost 3 bases, and 3 bases had no gene match. The CDR3 sequence is CTCSARQGAYAEQFF. The CDR3 DNA, read in part, is TGCACCTGCAGTGCCAGACAGGGGGCTTATGCT.

At least ten counts were recorded for this clone. Mouse gene names and germline throughout. The sequenced fragment ends 4 residues before the CDR3 boundary, so the rest is inferred from the germline J gene. The sample carries other DNA sequences with the same CDR3. The V gene is TRBV13-2, the J gene TRBJ2-1; 7 bases map to TRBD1. This CDR3 contains 13 residues. CDR1 and CDR2 from the germline V gene are NNHNN and SYGAGS (reference sequence). After removal of 5 bases from V and 4 bases from J, the junction contained 3 bases not matched to a gene. This chain's CDR3 is CASGPGQYAEQFF. CDR3 DNA, as far as it was read: TGTGCCAGCGGGCCGGGACAGTATGCT.

This clone is termed medium-sized (0.01 to 0.1%). Genes and germline come from the mouse. The read terminates 4 residues ahead of where the CDR3 ends, so the germline J gene completes it. In the same sample, other DNA sequences code for this CDR3. This chain uses TRBV1 with TRBJ2-1; 8 bases agree with TRBD1. The V and J ends lost 4 bases and 4 bases, in that order; junction bases with no gene match: 3. Germline values: CDR1 NSQYPW, CDR2 LRSPGD (reference sequence). This CDR3 is 14 amino acids long. The DNA read from the CDR3 is TGCACCTGCAGTGGGGGGGACAGGTATGCT. Protein: CTCSGGDRYA. The full CDR3 protein is CTCSGGDRYAEQFF. Full variable domain (outside the CDR3, taken from reference TRBV1 and TRBJ2-1): VTLLEQNPRWRLVPRGQAVNLRCILKNSQYPWMSWYQQDLQKQLQWLFTLRSPGDKEVKSLPGADYLATRVTDTELRLQVANMSQGRTLYCTCSGGDRYAEQFFGPGTRLTVL.